The following is a T cell receptor (beta chain) sequence with its context. This record belongs to a study of blood T cell repertoires in COVID-19. Study-level background: Samples representing acute and convalescent COVID-19 were sourced from the United States, Italy and Spain. T cells, B-cell-depleted T cells, or PBMCs supplied cDNA or gDNA.

The V and J ends lost 2 bases and 9 bases respectively, with 8 bases between them. Germline CDR1 reads LNHDA; CDR2 reads SQIVND (reference sequence). This CDR3 contains 12 residues. Patients of the Seattle cohort, enrolled during active infection, were followed longitudinally. The table came from immunoSEQ multiplex PCR; TCRdb's copy has only in-frame clones and leaves some out. This repertoire shows roughly 200,000 clones, about 83% found once; its top ten account for roughly 1.2%. Sequenced material: peripheral blood. The chain recombines TRBV19 with TRBJ2-1; tentatively, D is TRBD1 (6 bases). The TCR sequence derives from a woman in her twenties or thirties with COVID-19, enrolled during active disease. The CDR3 region is CASSIRGGEQFF. The DNA for the CDR3 is TGTGCCAGTAGTATAAGAGGGGGTGAGCAGTTCTTC.